The 26 T cell receptor beta chains in this list originate from one sample, sequenced in a study of memory CD4+ T cells and cytomegalovirus serostatus. Single viable CD3+CD4+CD8-CD45RO+ cells were sorted as the memory CD4+ T cells. Data came from immunoSEQ multiplex PCR; TCRdb stores just in-frame clones and leaves some out. This table has 50,000 or so clones, 70% to 85% appearing once. The sequenced sample was memory CD4+ T cells from blood. The receptors were sampled from an adult in good health and CMV-seronegative.

The chain has TRBV7-9 and TRBJ2-5, with TRBD2 matching 8 bases. Germline trimming cut 5 bases from V and 5 bases from J; bases unmatched to any gene: 13. Germline CDR1 and CDR2: SEHNR and FQNEAQ (reference sequence). The CDR3 runs to 16 residues. As DNA, the CDR3 is TGTGCCAGCAGCCCCCCCGTCGGGGGGGGCCGGGAGACCCAGTACTTC. This codes for CASSPPVGGGRETQYF.

The table lists this clone with a few counts. The V gene is TRBV5-1, the J gene TRBJ1-4, with unresolved D. CDR3 length: 16 residues. The germline V gene has CDR1 SGHRS and CDR2 YFSETQ. V lost 5 bases and J lost 0, with 14 bases in between. CDR3 protein: CASRDGRRATNEKLFF. CDR3 nucleotides: TGCGCCAGCAGAGATGGACGGCGCGCAACTAATGAAAAACTGTTTTTT.

This chain links TRBV18 with TRBJ1-5; D is perhaps TRBD1 (5 bases). CDR3 length: 16 residues. V gave up 5 bases and J gave up 1 base, with 15 bases separating them. The germline CDR1 and CDR2 sequences are KGHSH and LQKENI. This chain's CDR3 is CASSSDSPRSNQPQHF. CDR3 nucleotides: TGTGCCAGCTCATCAGACAGTCCTCGGAGCAATCAGCCCCAGCATTTT.

J is TRBJ1-3 and V is TRBV9, with a tentative D call TRBD1 (6 bases). Trimming shortened V by 0 bases and J by 1 base, and 14 bases separated the two germline ends. The germline V gene encodes CDR1 SGDLS and CDR2 YYNGEE. This CDR3 comprises 17 residues. CDR3: CASSVEAGARSGNTIYF. DNA of the CDR3: TGTGCCAGCAGCGTAGAGGCAGGGGCCCGATCTGGAAACACCATATATTTT.

This clone has a handful of counts. V usage is TRBV15 and J usage is TRBJ1-4; D remains unclear. The germline V and J ends were trimmed by 5 bases and 4 bases, with 8 bases remaining between them. Germline V gene data show CDR1 as LNHNV and CDR2 as YYDKDF (reference sequence). The CDR3 is 13 residues long. For the CDR3, the DNA is TGTGCCACCAGCCTCCAGAGTAATGAAAAACTGTTTTTT. Protein product: CATSLQSNEKLFF.

The genes are TRBV5-8 and TRBJ2-7; D gene uncertain. V shed 0 bases and J shed 3 bases, with 13 bases lying between them. Germline V gene lookup returns CDR1 SGHTS and CDR2 YDEGEE. The CDR3 runs 15 residues. The CDR3 region is CASSLVPPRHYEQYF. The DNA for the CDR3 is TGTGCCAGCAGCTTGGTTCCCCCGCGGCACTACGAGCAGTACTTC.

The rearrangement links TRBV7-6 to TRBJ2-5; D is unclear. V was cut by 5 bases and J by 5 bases, with 15 bases left in between. CDR1 SGHVS and CDR2 FNYEAQ come from the germline V gene. CDR3 size: 14 residues. Here the CDR3 DNA reads TGTGCCAGCAGCCCGGACGGCGCCATTGAGACCCAGTACTTC. It is translated as CASSPDGAIETQYF.

The chain links TRBV28 to TRBJ2-2; 9 nucleotides line up with TRBD1. CDR1 and CDR2 (germline): MDHEN, SYDVKM. The V segment lost 7 bases and the J segment 1 base; nucleotides outside the gene matches: 7. The CDR3 is 16 residues long. DNA for the CDR3: TGTGCCAGCATCTCGAAGGACAGGGGGAACACCGGGGAGCTGTTTTTT. Its protein is CASISKDRGNTGELFF.

The CDR3 is CASSQDSVQWETQYF. In DNA form, the CDR3 reads TGCGCCAGCAGCCAAGATTCGGTTCAGTGGGAGACCCAGTACTTC. The chain has TRBV4-1 and TRBJ2-5; D not certain. Per the germline V gene, CDR1 is MGHRA and CDR2 is YSYEKL. Trimming took off 0 bases at V and 5 bases at J, with 13 bases between the two ends. CDR3 length: 15 amino acids.

The chain is built from TRBV2 and TRBJ1-6; D is uncertain. Trimming removed 8 bases from V and 4 bases from J, with 12 bases in between. This CDR3 spans 14 amino acids. Germline V gene lookup returns CDR1 SNHLY and CDR2 FYNNEI. CDR3 in amino acids: CASENPPYNSPLHF. The CDR3 nucleotides read TGTGCCAGCGAGAATCCCCCGTATAATTCACCCCTCCACTTT.

The genes are TRBV5-1 and TRBJ2-7; D possibly corresponds to TRBD2 (7 bases). Deletions cut 4 bases from V and 0 bases from J, with 14 bases between. From germline, CDR1 is SGHRS and CDR2 YFSETQ. The CDR3 loop spans 15 amino acids. The CDR3 protein is CASSKGDYLSYEQYF. In DNA, the CDR3 is TGCGCCAGCAGCAAGGGGGACTACCTCTCCTACGAGCAGTACTTC. Full variable domain (outside the CDR3, taken from reference TRBV5-1 and TRBJ2-7): KAGVTQTPRYLIKTRGQQVTLSCSPISGHRSVSWYQQTPGQGLQFLFEYFSETQRNKGNFPGRFSGRQFSNSRSEMNVSTLELGDSALYLCASSKGDYLSYEQYFGPGTRLTVT.

This clone was seen only a few times. The chain couples TRBV5-6 to TRBJ2-7; a possible D gene is TRBD1 (6 bases). V was cut by 4 bases and J by 4 bases, with 12 bases left in between. In germline, CDR1 is SGHDT, CDR2 YYEEEE. CDR3 length equals 13 residues. The CDR3 region is CASSRMDSYEQYF. CDR3 nucleotides: TGTGCCAGCAGCCGTATGGACAGTTACGAGCAGTACTTC.

The CDR3 reads CASRRQGGTGELFF. CDR3 DNA sequence: TGTGCCAGCAGGAGGCAAGGGGGGACCGGGGAGCTGTTTTTT. The chain uses TRBV6-5 and TRBJ2-2; D possibly matches TRBD1 or TRBD2 (6 bases each). CDR1 and CDR2 from the germline V gene are MNHEY and SVGAGI. This CDR3 spans 14 amino acids. Trimming removed 6 bases at V and 5 bases at J, with 13 bases between.

This clone was seen more than once but under ten times. The chain is built from TRBV21-1 and TRBJ2-7. TRBV21-1 is termed a pseudogene. CDR3 size: 12 residues. CDR3 protein: CASSSNVGEQYF. Written as DNA, the CDR3 is TGTGCCAGCAGCTCGAACGTGGGCGAGCAGTACTTC.

The chain carries TRBV18 and TRBJ2-5; possible D gene TRBD1, 6 bases. This CDR3 contains 11 residues. Germline CDR1 and CDR2: KGHSH and LQKENI. V was trimmed by 8 bases and J by 4 bases, leaving 8 bases between them. The CDR3 DNA sequence: TGTGCCAGCAAAGGGGGAGAGACCCAGTACTTC. Its protein is CASKGGETQYF.

This rearrangement joins TRBV6-4 to TRBJ2-3; no reliable D call. Trimming left V 2 bases short and J 2 bases short, with 8 bases between. The V gene's germline CDR1 is MRHNA and CDR2 SNTAGT. The CDR3 is 14 residues long. For the CDR3, the DNA is TGTGCCAGCAGTGACAGGGCGGACACAGATACGCAGTATTTT. It specifies CASSDRADTDTQYF.

The chain recombines TRBV6-6 with TRBJ1-3; 7 bases match TRBD1. The CDR3 has 15 amino acids. Germline V gene lookup returns CDR1 MNHNY and CDR2 SVGAGI (reference sequence). V lost 6 bases, J lost 2 bases, and 7 bases stayed unmatched. The CDR3 sequence is CASSRETGAGNTIYF. Here the CDR3 DNA reads TGTGCCAGCAGCCGCGAAACAGGGGCTGGAAACACCATATATTTT.

The chain carries TRBV6-5 and TRBJ2-7, with D possibly TRBD2 on 6 matching bases. The V gene's germline CDR1 is MNHEY and CDR2 SVGAGI. The CDR3 sequence is 12 residues long. The ends were cut back, 7 bases at V and 7 bases at J, with 14 bases in the middle. The CDR3 DNA reads as TGTGCCAGCACCCGCGTGGGGGGAGAGCAGTACTTC. Translation gives CASTRVGGEQYF.

As to this clone: A junction boundary mismatches the germline segment, possibly from a read error. The V call is TRBV27, the J call TRBJ1-1; D is unresolved. Germline V CDR1 and CDR2: MNHEY, SMNVEV (reference sequence). CDR3 length: 13 amino acids. The CDR3 protein is CATSPGSLRRAFF. DNA for the CDR3: TGTGCCACCAGTCCTGGATCACTGCGGAGAGCTTTCTTT.

This rearrangement joins TRBV7-3 to TRBJ1-2, with 8 positions matching TRBD1. V was clipped by 5 bases and J by 4 bases; unmatched bases: 9. Looked up from germline, CDR1 is SGHTA and CDR2 is FQGTGA. The CDR3 spans 15 residues. The CDR3 reads CASSGGTGLSYGYTF. The CDR3 nucleotides read TGTGCCAGCAGCGGGGGGACAGGCCTTTCCTATGGCTACACCTTC.

The chain has TRBV2 and TRBJ2-2; the D gene is possibly TRBD2 (5 bases). The CDR3 runs 15 residues. The germline V gene has CDR1 SNHLY and CDR2 FYNNEI. Trimming left V 4 bases short and J 1 base short, with 10 bases between. The CDR3 bases are TGTGCCAGCAGTGGAGCTAGCAAGAACACCGGGGAGCTGTTTTTT. Translated: CASSGASKNTGELFF.

This sequence joins TRBV2 and TRBJ2-3; 14 nucleotides align to TRBD2. V lost 6 bases and J lost 4; bases outside the gene matches: 6. The CDR3 runs 16 residues. Per germline, CDR1 SNHLY and CDR2 FYNNEI. This CDR3 is CASRTPGLAGADTQYF. The CDR3 DNA sequence: TGTGCCAGCAGAACACCGGGACTAGCGGGAGCAGATACGCAGTATTTT.

The chain couples TRBV14 to TRBJ2-7, with 11 bases matching TRBD1. Germline V gene sequence: CDR1 SGHDN, CDR2 FVKESK. CDR3 size: 17 residues. The V and J ends lost 1 base and 0 bases, in that order; junction bases with no gene match: 5. CDR3 residues: CASSQAWGQGGSYEQYF. In nucleotides, the CDR3 is TGTGCCAGCAGCCAAGCGTGGGGACAGGGGGGCTCCTACGAGCAGTACTTC.

The chain uses TRBV18 and TRBJ1-3; no clear D. Germline lookup yields CDR1 KGHSH and CDR2 LQKENI. The CDR3 runs 13 residues. V was cut by 2 bases and J by 2 bases, with 4 bases left in between. CDR3: CASSPGAGNTIYF. As DNA, the CDR3 is TGTGCCAGCTCACCAGGGGCTGGAAACACCATATATTTT.

This clone showed up just once. V gene TRBV10-3 combines with J gene TRBJ1-2; D is ambiguous. The V gene lost 3 bases and the J gene lost 7 bases, with 9 bases spanning the gap. CDR3 length: 12 residues. Germline V gene lookup returns CDR1 ENHRY and CDR2 SYGVKD. The CDR3 sequence is CAISDSGSGYTF. The DNA of the CDR3 is TGTGCCATCAGTGATTCGGGAAGTGGCTACACCTTC.

This chain links TRBV5-1 with TRBJ1-6, with D possibly TRBD1 on 5 matching bases. V was shortened by 3 bases and J by 10 bases, with 20 bases between the two germline ends. The CDR3 is made up of 16 amino acids. CDR1 is SGHRS, CDR2 YFSETQ, per germline. This CDR3 is CASSYGITRRGSPLHF. CDR3 nucleotide sequence: TGCGCCAGCAGCTATGGTATCACCAGGAGGGGATCACCCCTCCACTTT.